The 17 T cell receptor beta chains presented below share a single source sample, sequenced in a study of blood T cell repertoires in COVID-19. Clones were read by immunoSEQ multiplex PCR, and TCRdb kept only the in-frame ones, dropping some. The table has about 170,000 clones, over 80% seen once. Sequencing was carried out using peripheral blood. The receptor source for this set is an elderly woman with COVID-19, enrolled during active disease.

The chain couples TRBV28 to TRBJ2-3; 7 nucleotides align to TRBD1. CDR3 size: 14 residues. The V gene's germline CDR1 is MDHEN and CDR2 SYDVKM. V shed 5 bases and J 1 base; nucleotides not matched to a gene: 3. The CDR3 is CASSLGQGTDTQYF. The CDR3 nucleotides read TGTGCCAGCAGTCTTGGACAGGGCACAGATACGCAGTATTTT.

CDR3 protein: CASSTTTGAAGSPLHF. The CDR3 DNA is TGTGCCAGCAGCACCACAACAGGGGCGGCAGGTTCACCCCTCCACTTT. V usage is TRBV5-4 and J usage is TRBJ1-6, with TRBD1 matching over 7 bases. The J segment lost 9 bases and the V segment lost 4 bases, leaving 13 bases of the junction unmatched. The germline CDR1 and CDR2 sequences are SGHNT and YYREEE (reference sequence). There are 16 residues in the CDR3. Looking up the rest from reference TRBV5-4 and TRBJ1-6 gives the full variable domain: ETGVTQSPTHLIKTRGQQVTLRCSSQSGHNTVSWYQQALGQGPQFIFQYYREEENGRGNFPPRFSGLQFPNYSSELNVNALELDDSALYLCASSTTTGAAGSPLHFGNGTRLTVT.

The chain has TRBV12-1 and TRBJ2-7; the D call TRBD2 from the table was never checked on the DNA. TRBV12-1 is noted as a pseudogene. The CDR3 loop spans 13 amino acids. The CDR3 loop reads CASSSEVPYEQYF. Written as DNA, the CDR3 is TGTGCCAGCAGCTCGGAGGTTCCCTACGAGCAGTACTTC.

Comments on this clone: The germline gene is not matched at one end of the junction; a read error may be the cause. This chain links TRBV19 with TRBJ2-4; TRBD1 matches 7 bases. Per the germline V gene, CDR1 is LNHDA and CDR2 is SQIVND (reference sequence). This CDR3 is built from 13 residues. Here the CDR3 DNA reads TGTGCCAGTAGTACGTACAGGGGTAGATTGCCAAACTTC. Translation: CASSTYRGRLPNF.

The rearrangement joins TRBV5-1 to TRBJ2-7, with 9 bases aligning to TRBD2. CDR1 and CDR2 from the germline V gene are SGHRS and YFSETQ. V gave up 0 bases and J gave up 1 base; unmatched junction bases: 5. This CDR3 is built from 16 residues. CDR3 residues: CASSLEASGDSYEQYF. CDR3 coding DNA: TGCGCCAGCAGCTTGGAGGCTAGCGGGGATTCCTACGAGCAGTACTTC.

The genes are TRBV27 and TRBJ1-5; D might be TRBD1 (6 bases). The V end lost 5 bases, the J end lost 7 bases, and 18 bases lay between the germline ends. Germline V lookup: CDR1 MNHEY, CDR2 SMNVEV (reference sequence). The CDR3 has 15 amino acids. The CDR3 loop is CASSVQNRVGQPQHF. The CDR3 DNA is TGTGCCAGCAGTGTACAGAACAGGGTCGGACAGCCCCAGCATTTT.

The chain carries TRBV12-3 or TRBV12-4 and TRBJ2-7; D may be TRBD1 (6 bases). The CDR3 is 13 residues long. V lost 6 bases and J lost 5, with 14 bases in between. CDR3 nucleotide sequence: TGTGCCAGCAGGTTCAGTGGGGGCCACGAGCAGTACTTC. Translation: CASRFSGGHEQYF.

J is TRBJ1-1 and V is TRBV19; D possibly corresponds to TRBD1 (5 bases). Per the germline V gene, CDR1 is LNHDA and CDR2 is SQIVND (reference sequence). Trimming removed 1 base from V and 6 bases from J, with 12 bases in between. This CDR3 comprises 14 residues. The CDR3 DNA reads TGTGCCAGTAGTATAGGCCGGGGGAGAGCTGAAGCTTTCTTT. Translation gives CASSIGRGRAEAFF. The whole variable domain, filled in from reference TRBV19 and TRBJ1-1, reads DGGITQSPKYLFRKEGQNVTLSCEQNLNHDAMYWYRQDPGQGLRLIYYSQIVNDFQKGDIAEGYSVSREKKESFPLTVTSAQKNPTAFYLCASSIGRGRAEAFFGQGTRLTVV.

The V gene is TRBV11-2, the J gene TRBJ1-6, with 11 bases identical to TRBD1. Germline V gives CDR1 SGHAT, CDR2 FQNNGV. This CDR3 contains 16 residues. Germline trimming cut 4 bases from V and 5 bases from J; bases unmatched to any gene: 4. The CDR3 region has the DNA TGTGCCAGCAGCTCGGGACAGGGGGTAAATAATTCACCCCTCCACTTT. Translating gives CASSSGQGVNNSPLHF. The full variable domain, rest sourced from reference TRBV11-2 and TRBJ1-6, is EAGVAQSPRYKIIEKRQSVAFWCNPISGHATLYWYQQILGQGPKLLIQFQNNGVVDDSQLPKDRFSAERLKGVDSTLKIQPAKLEDSAVYLCASSSGQGVNNSPLHFGNGTRLTVT.

This chain joins TRBV5-1 and TRBJ1-6; TRBD1 is a possible D gene (5 bases). V was clipped by 7 bases and J by 1 base, with 12 bases between them. This CDR3 has 15 amino acids. Germline lookup yields CDR1 SGHRS and CDR2 YFSETQ. In DNA form, the CDR3 reads TGCGCCAGCCGAACACAGGTTTCCTATAATTCACCCCTCCACTTT. Protein: CASRTQVSYNSPLHF.

The rearrangement links TRBV5-6 to TRBJ1-1; D is unclear. In germline, CDR1 is SGHDT, CDR2 YYEEEE. The V and J ends lost 4 bases and 10 bases respectively, with 17 bases between them. CDR3 length: 13 residues. CDR3 in DNA: TGTGCCAGCAGCCCGACGGATCAACCGGGAGCTTTCTTT. Translated: CASSPTDQPGAFF.

V usage is TRBV9 and J usage is TRBJ1-3; tentatively, D is TRBD1 (6 bases). The CDR3 runs 12 residues. The germline CDR1 and CDR2 sequences are SGDLS and YYNGEE. V lost 4 bases to trimming and J lost 6 bases, with 8 bases between them. CDR3 protein: CASSPGENTIYF. DNA for the CDR3: TGTGCCAGCAGCCCAGGGGAAAACACCATATATTTT.

This clone was counted at least ten times. This chain joins TRBV3-1 (or the pseudogene TRBV3-2) and TRBJ1-6; 7 nucleotides match TRBD1. Germline V gives CDR1 LGHDT, CDR2 YNNKEL (reference sequence). The CDR3 totals 15 residues. The junction had 10 bases not matched to a gene; V was cut back by 7 bases and J by 7 bases. The CDR3 DNA reads as TGTGCCAGCACCTTACGGGGACAGAGAAATTCACCCCTCCACTTT. Encoded protein: CASTLRGQRNSPLHF.

The chain uses TRBV6-4 and TRBJ1-1; D remains ambiguous. The germline V gene has CDR1 MRHNA and CDR2 SNTAGT. The V end was cut by 4 bases, the J end by 3 bases, with 12 bases between. The CDR3 loop spans 14 amino acids. The CDR3 spells CASSATTGDTEAFF. The CDR3 DNA reads as TGTGCCAGCAGTGCAACCACGGGAGACACTGAAGCTTTCTTT.

The chain is built from TRBV5-4 and TRBJ2-7, with a possible D match to TRBD2 (5 bases). Trimming stripped 5 bases from V and 0 bases from J, with 15 bases between. Germline V gene sequence: CDR1 SGHNT, CDR2 YYREEE (reference sequence). The CDR3 runs 15 residues. The CDR3: CASRLDSPSSYEQYF. CDR3 DNA: TGTGCCAGCAGGCTGGACTCGCCGAGCTCCTACGAGCAGTACTTC.

Comment on this clone: Compared with germline, one end of the junction differs, possibly owing to a read error. The chain uses TRBV7-7 and TRBJ1-5; no definite D call. The germline V gene encodes CDR1 SSHAT and CDR2 FNYEAQ (reference sequence). This CDR3 comprises 13 residues. CDR3 amino acids: CASSRGPDQPQHF. DNA of the CDR3: TGTGCTAGCAGCCGGGGTCCCGATCAGCCCCAGCATTTT.

This clone showed up just a few times. The J gene is TRBJ1-3, the V gene TRBV29-1, with TRBD1 matching over 7 bases. V was pared by 6 bases and J by 0 bases, with 5 bases of the junction left unmatched. CDR1 and CDR2 (germline): SQVTM, ANQGSEA. The CDR3 is 14 amino acids. This CDR3 reads CSVIQGYSGNTIYF. The CDR3 DNA follows: TGCAGCGTAATACAGGGGTACTCTGGAAACACCATATATTTT.